A selection of T cell receptor beta chains follows, all from one sample in a study of cytomegalovirus exposure and HLA in healthy donors. The table came from immunoSEQ multiplex PCR; TCRdb's copy has only in-frame clones and leaves some out. The sample lists under 200,000 clones; over 75% were seen once. The material sequenced was PBMCs. The receptors originated from a woman aged 50 to 60 in good health and CMV-seronegative. The conserved cysteine and the conserved F or W are not part of the CDR3 here.

CDR3aa: ASSLVTGQETQY
v_gene: TRBV11-2
j_gene: TRBJ2-5

CDR3aa: ASSLDLLSTEAF
v_gene: TRBV7-2
j_gene: TRBJ1-1

CDR3aa: ASRLDRDSYNEQF
v_gene: TRBV4-2
j_gene: TRBJ2-1

CDR3aa: ASSPRGKYEQY
v_gene: TRBV19
j_gene: TRBJ2-7

CDR3aa: ASSLRTSRYTGELF
v_gene: TRBV5-1
j_gene: TRBJ2-2

CDR3aa: ASSSSGSHYNEQF
v_gene: TRBV7-9
j_gene: TRBJ2-1

CDR3aa: ASSYGTAAYEQY
v_gene: TRBV6-5
j_gene: TRBJ2-7

CDR3aa: ASEGTSGYEQY
v_gene: TRBV5-6
j_gene: NA

CDR3aa: ASSQDRLTASYNEQF
v_gene: TRBV14
j_gene: TRBJ2-1

CDR3aa: AWTGGNTEAF
v_gene: TRBV30
j_gene: TRBJ1-1

CDR3aa: ASSVNQGGGELF
v_gene: TRBV9
j_gene: TRBJ2-2

CDR3aa: AILPGLAANTGELF
v_gene: TRBV10-3
j_gene: TRBJ2-2

CDR3aa: AITAIRDRGANTEAF
v_gene: TRBV10-3
j_gene: TRBJ1-1

CDR3aa: ASSDWGDTEAF
v_gene: TRBV2
j_gene: TRBJ1-1

CDR3aa: ASGGTGWNT
v_gene: TRBV6-5
j_gene: TRBJ1-2

CDR3aa: AWSAGNNQPQH
v_gene: TRBV30
j_gene: TRBJ1-5

CDR3aa: ASSEAGDNTIY
v_gene: TRBV2
j_gene: TRBJ1-3

CDR3aa: ASGGGLGTDTQY
v_gene: TRBV5-1
j_gene: TRBJ2-3

CDR3aa: ASSVARGSYEQY
v_gene: TRBV18
j_gene: TRBJ2-7

CDR3aa: ASSDLAGGSYEQY
v_gene: TRBV10-2
j_gene: TRBJ2-7

CDR3aa: ASSPFGGEETQY
v_gene: TRBV2
j_gene: TRBJ2-5

CDR3aa: ASSPRSLAGEPETQY
v_gene: TRBV7-2
j_gene: TRBJ2-5

CDR3aa: ASSWGLAGTYNEQF
v_gene: TRBV5-1
j_gene: TRBJ2-1

CDR3aa: ATSRAAGQTYNEQF
v_gene: TRBV15
j_gene: TRBJ2-1

CDR3aa: ASSRGPREQETQY
v_gene: TRBV5-1
j_gene: TRBJ2-5

CDR3aa: ASSLSGPYNEQF
v_gene: TRBV7-8
j_gene: TRBJ2-1

CDR3aa: ASRMTGRLETQY
v_gene: TRBV19
j_gene: TRBJ2-5

CDR3aa: ASSQDITGAWAEAF
v_gene: TRBV4-3
j_gene: TRBJ1-1

CDR3aa: ASSFGTGSYEQY
v_gene: TRBV27
j_gene: TRBJ2-7

CDR3aa: ASRDRGSDTQY
v_gene: TRBV6-6
j_gene: TRBJ2-3

CDR3aa: ASTPGTGRSPTQY
v_gene: TRBV28
j_gene: TRBJ2-5

CDR3aa: ASSLGTSVPGELF
v_gene: TRBV27
j_gene: TRBJ2-2

CDR3aa: ASSLFGPGETQY
v_gene: TRBV11-2
j_gene: TRBJ2-5

CDR3aa: ASSLSGTGFNYGYT
v_gene: TRBV7-2
j_gene: TRBJ1-2

CDR3aa: ASSHWRLAGGPNTGELF
v_gene: TRBV11-2
j_gene: TRBJ2-2